This T cell receptor (beta chain) was captured by sequencing in a study of CD8+CD57+ T cells in acquired aplastic anemia. Overall study results and limits: A significant difference in CD8+ Simpson's diversity between patients and controls was not found. Over 25 shared CD8+ CDR3s appeared highly expressed within patients' immunodominant clones.

Profiling that covered TCR beta VDJ and CDR3 relied on genomic DNA as its template. A single record per CDR3 protein comes from TCRdb applying MiXCR to the reads. The repertoire has about 220,000 distinct CDR3 sequences, about 37% of them found once; the top ten carry 0.9% to 1.2%. With 0 bases removed from V and 6 bases from J, the gap between germline ends came to 10 bases. The CDR3 loop spans 13 amino acids. The germline V gene has CDR1 SGHRS and CDR2 YFSETQ. This clonotype was seen repeatedly, ten times or more. Its antigen is undetermined. This TCR was sampled from a human donor in good health, serving as a control. The V and J genes are TRBV5-1 and TRBJ2-7; D remains ambiguous. Sequencing used sorted CD4+, CD8+, or CD8+CD57+ T cells (not recorded which) from PBMCs. CDR3 nucleotides: TGCGCCAGCAGCTTGGGTAGCCAGGTCGAGCAGTACTTC. It yields the protein CASSLGSQVEQYF.